Shown below are 18 T cell receptor beta chains from a single sample sequenced in a study of Graves' ophthalmopathy and Graves' hyperthyroidism. Amplification targeted the TCR beta CDR3 regions, with RNA transcripts as the source material. Following a first-round RT-PCR that used HTBI primers, a second-round multiplex PCR was carried out. One entry per CDR3 protein results from TCRdb running MiXCR on the multiplex PCR reads. The sample consists of a few hundred thousand distinct CDR3 sequences, about a sixth of them appearing once. Input material: peripheral blood. The origin of the receptors is an adult woman with stable Graves' hyperthyroidism.

This clonotype was detected ten times or more. The rearrangement links TRBV6-2 or TRBV6-3 to TRBJ2-6; 8 nucleotides line up with TRBD1. Germline CDR1 MNHEY, CDR2 SVGEGT. CDR3 length: 18 amino acids. V was clipped by 6 bases and J by 2 bases; unmatched bases: 12. The CDR3 here is CASRGIQQGETGANVLTF. The CDR3 region has the DNA TGTGCCAGCAGGGGGATACAACAGGGGGAGACTGGGGCCAACGTCCTGACTTTC.

Many counts were recorded for this clonotype. The gene calls are TRBV2 and TRBJ2-7; no clear D. The CDR3 has 11 residues. V gave up 6 bases and J gave up 6 bases, with 9 bases separating them. Germline assignment: CDR1 SNHLY and CDR2 FYNNEI. As DNA, the CDR3 is TGTGCCAGCAGAAGGATTGCCGAGCAGTACTTC. It codes for CASRRIAEQYF.

This clonotype was counted at least ten times. The chain combines TRBV9 with TRBJ2-7; unclear D gene. The CDR3 is made up of 19 amino acids. V was clipped by 0 bases and J by 3 bases, with 25 bases between them. Germline CDR1 is SGDLS and CDR2 is YYNGEE. CDR3 in amino acids: CASSVGPYIRPKVNYEQYF. CDR3 nucleotide sequence: TGTGCCAGCAGCGTAGGGCCGTATATCCGCCCTAAGGTAAACTACGAGCAGTACTTC.

This clonotype was seen repeatedly, ten times or more. The rearrangement links TRBV29-1 to TRBJ2-7; perhaps TRBD1 as D (6 bases). This CDR3 has 14 residues. Germline-derived CDR1 and CDR2 are SQVTM and ANQGSEA. The V end lost 4 bases, the J end lost 2 bases, and 15 bases lay between the germline ends. CDR3 DNA: TGCAGCGTTGTTAACAGGGACCACACCTACGAGCAGTACTTC. Its translation: CSVVNRDHTYEQYF.

This clonotype has at least ten counts. The gene calls are TRBV15 and TRBJ1-2; D might be TRBD1 (5 bases). CDR1 is LNHNV and CDR2 is YYDKDF in the germline V gene (reference sequence). V dropped 0 bases and J dropped 8 bases, with 13 bases sitting between them. The CDR3 spans 14 residues. The CDR3 region is CATSRDWGAEGYTF. CDR3 in DNA: TGTGCCACCAGCAGAGATTGGGGCGCGGAAGGCTACACCTTC.

The chain combines TRBV28 with TRBJ2-5; no definite D call. V lost 1 base and J lost 5, with 11 bases in between. CDR1 is MDHEN, CDR2 SYDVKM, per germline. The CDR3 runs to 14 residues. CDR3 loop: CASSLSGPHETQYF. DNA for the CDR3: TGTGCCAGCAGTTTATCAGGACCACACGAGACCCAGTACTTC. Full variable domain (rest looked up from reference TRBV28 and TRBJ2-5): DVKVTQSSRYLVKRTGEKVFLECVQDMDHENMFWYRQDPGLGLRLIYFSYDVKMKEKGDIPEGYSVSREKKERFSLILESASTNQTSMYLCASSLSGPHETQYFGPGTRLLVL.

This clonotype appeared many times. The rearrangement joins TRBV15 to TRBJ2-4; 11 nucleotides line up with TRBD2. Losses at the gene ends were 2 bases for V and 2 bases for J; bases not matched to a gene: 14. Germline CDR1 is LNHNV and CDR2 is YYDKDF (reference sequence). This CDR3 region has 20 residues. CDR3 in DNA: TGTGCCACCAGCAGAAATGTAGCGGGAGGGCCTGTTACGACCAAAAACATTCAGTACTTC. Protein sequence: CATSRNVAGGPVTTKNIQYF. The variable domain in full, with the rest retrieved from reference TRBV15 and TRBJ2-4, is DAMVIQNPRYQVTQFGKPVTLSCSQTLNHNVMYWYQQKSSQAPKLLFHYYDKDFNNEADTPDNFQSRRPNTSFCFLDIRSPGLGDTAMYLCATSRNVAGGPVTTKNIQYFGAGTRLSVL.

There are many counts of this clonotype. This chain uses TRBV11-2 with TRBJ1-1; D remains unclear. The V gene lost 5 bases and the J gene lost 8 bases, with 15 bases spanning the gap. The CDR3 spans 13 residues. The germline gives CDR1 SGHAT, CDR2 FQNNGV. The DNA of the CDR3 is TGTGCCAGCAGCCACGGCGGCAGGTTCGAAGCTTTCTTT. It translates to CASSHGGRFEAFF.

Many counts were recorded for this clonotype. V usage is TRBV4-1 and J usage is TRBJ2-7; D uncertain. Germline CDR1 is MGHRA and CDR2 is YSYEKL. V dropped 1 base and J dropped 2 bases, with 21 bases sitting between them. This CDR3 has 18 amino acids. The CDR3 DNA reads TGCGCCAGCAGCCAAGTCTGGATTGCCCAGCGACCCACCTACGAGCAGTACTTC. Residues: CASSQVWIAQRPTYEQYF.

This clonotype was counted at least ten times. CDR3 loop: CASSPLGIGGRGLGEQYF. For the CDR3, the DNA is TGTGCCAGCAGCCCCCTCGGGATTGGAGGGAGGGGGTTAGGCGAGCAGTACTTC. The V call is TRBV7-2, the J call TRBJ2-7, with D perhaps TRBD2 (7 bases). The ends were cut back, 5 bases at V and 6 bases at J, with 29 bases in the middle. The V gene's germline CDR1 is SGHTA and CDR2 FQGNSA. This CDR3 has 18 residues.

This clonotype was observed many times. The V gene is TRBV2, the J gene TRBJ1-1, with a possible D match to TRBD1 (6 bases). CDR1 and CDR2 from the germline V gene are SNHLY and FYNNEI. The CDR3 is 15 residues long. Trimming pared 6 bases from V and 1 base from J, leaving 15 bases between. This CDR3 is CASSVSGTSNTEAFF. For the CDR3, the DNA is TGTGCCAGCAGCGTCTCCGGGACATCGAACACTGAAGCTTTCTTT.

Note on this clonotype: Just one base apart from a much larger clone, this may be a read error. The rearrangement uses TRBV7-2 and TRBJ2-5; D gene uncertain. This CDR3 spans 12 amino acids. CDR1 SGHTA and CDR2 FQGNSA come from the germline V gene. CDR3 coding DNA: TGTGCCAGCAGCTTAGTTTTAGAGGCCCAGTACTTC. Residues: CASSLVLEAQYF.

This clonotype was observed many times. This chain links TRBV2 with TRBJ1-2, with D perhaps matching TRBD1 (5 bases). CDR1 and CDR2 from the germline V gene are SNHLY and FYNNEI. This CDR3 spans 15 amino acids. Trimming removed 4 bases from V and 4 bases from J, with 16 bases in between. The CDR3 nucleotides read TGTGCCAGCAGTGCGGCAGCGGGGGTCCTCTATGGCTACACCTTC. It yields the protein CASSAAAGVLYGYTF.

This clonotype was seen many times. The V and J genes are TRBV7-8 and TRBJ1-1; no definite D call. The CDR3 totals 13 residues. V lost 6 bases and J 1 base, leaving 9 bases between the germline ends. The germline gives CDR1 SGHVS, CDR2 FQNEAQ. The CDR3 protein is CASSLVRNTEAFF. CDR3 nucleotide sequence: TGTGCCAGCAGTTTGGTAAGGAACACTGAAGCTTTCTTT.

This clonotype was seen many times. The chain is built from TRBV12-3 or TRBV12-4 and TRBJ1-6; 9 bases line up with TRBD1. The ends lost 6 bases at V and 5 bases at J; junction bases unmatched: 5. This CDR3 comprises 15 residues. The chain's CDR3 is CASSRTGVDNSPLHF. CDR3 nucleotides: TGTGCCAGCAGCCGGACAGGGGTGGATAATTCACCCCTCCACTTT.

This clonotype was found many times. The chain has TRBV29-1 and TRBJ1-5; D uncertain. V lost 3 bases and J 3 bases, leaving 9 bases between the germline ends. The CDR3 length is 13 residues. From germline, CDR1 is SQVTM and CDR2 ANQGSEA. CDR3 nucleotides: TGCAGCGTTGAGTTCGCGTTCAATCAGCCCCAGCATTTT. The encoded protein is CSVEFAFNQPQHF.

This clonotype was seen repeatedly, ten times or more. The chain joins TRBV6-1 to TRBJ2-7, with D perhaps TRBD2 (6 bases). This CDR3 has 15 residues. Per the germline V gene, CDR1 is MNHNS and CDR2 is SASEGT. V was clipped by 7 bases and J by 0 bases, with 16 bases between them. CDR3 coding DNA: TGTGCCAGCATGGAGGGCCCGGAAAGCTCCTACGAGCAGTACTTC. Translation gives CASMEGPESSYEQYF.

This clonotype was recorded at least ten times. V gene TRBV6-5 combines with J gene TRBJ2-7; tentatively, D is TRBD2 (5 bases). V lost 2 bases to trimming and J lost 2 bases, with 10 bases between them. The CDR3 has 14 amino acids. CDR1 and CDR2 from the germline V gene are MNHEY and SVGAGI. This chain's CDR3 is CASSYGGRPYEQYF. The CDR3 DNA follows: TGTGCCAGCAGTTACGGTGGGAGACCCTACGAGCAGTACTTC.